A selection of T cell receptor beta chains follows, all from one sample in a study of spatial heterogeneity in lung cancer. TCRdb passed the 5' RACE reads through MiXCR, listing each CDR3 protein once. Of about 12,000 distinct CDR3 sequences listed, roughly 15% are singletons. The sample was PBMCs, taken at surgery. The receptors come from a male donor with early-stage non-small cell lung cancer. The CDR3 runs from the conserved cysteine through the conserved F or W. D genes are given only for firm matches. Some rows mark clone size as missing; the rest say once, few, many or name a class of expanded clone.

d_call,v_call,clone_size,j_call,cdr3_aa,cdr3_nt
TRBD2,TRBV3-1,-,TRBJ2-7,CASSLLRGGYEQYF,TGTGCCAGCAGCCTCCTCCGCGGGGGCTACGAGCAGTACTTC
-,TRBV5-4,-,TRBJ1-1,CASSLDLRQNTEAFF,TGTGCCAGCAGCTTGGATCTTAGGCAGAACACTGAAGCTTTCTTT
-,TRBV20-1,few,TRBJ2-3,CSAQSWGIRTTDTQYF,TGCAGTGCCCAATCGTGGGGGATTCGGACCACAGATACGCAGTATTTT
TRBD2,TRBV20-1,few,TRBJ2-2,CSARLGLAGVLGELFF,TGCAGTGCTAGACTGGGGCTAGCGGGGGTTCTGGGGGAGCTGTTTTTT
TRBD1,TRBV7-2,once,TRBJ2-7,CASSLKHRGHSEQYF,TGTGCCAGCAGCTTAAAGCACAGGGGGCATAGCGAGCAGTACTTC
-,TRBV6-2/TRBV6-3,-,TRBJ2-7,CASRPGGREYEQYF,TGTGCCAGCAGACCAGGGGGGCGTGAGTACGAGCAGTACTTC
-,TRBV4-3,few,TRBJ2-2,CASSQDVAGADTGELFF,TGCGCCAGCAGCCAAGATGTTGCGGGGGCCGACACCGGGGAGCTGTTTTTT
-,TRBV20-1,-,TRBJ1-5,CSAFREFGNQPQHF,TGCAGTGCTTTCCGGGAGTTCGGCAATCAGCCCCAGCATTTT
TRBD1,TRBV12-3/TRBV12-4,few,TRBJ2-5,CASSLWDRYPETQYF,TGTGCCAGCAGTTTATGGGACAGGTACCCAGAGACCCAGTACTTC
TRBD1,TRBV6-5,few,TRBJ2-5,CASRDRGRGETQYF,TGTGCCAGCAGGGACAGGGGGCGCGGGGAGACCCAGTACTTC
TRBD2,TRBV20-1,few,TRBJ2-3,CSVGGGTDTQYF,TGCAGTGTGGGCGGGGGGACAGATACGCAGTATTTT
TRBD1,TRBV11-2,-,TRBJ1-4,CASSLATGLDEKLFF,TGTGCCAGCAGCTTGGCGACAGGGCTGGATGAAAAACTGTTTTTT
-,TRBV7-6,few,TRBJ1-3,CASSPWEQSSGNTIYF,TGTGCCAGCAGCCCCTGGGAACAGAGCTCTGGAAACACCATATATTTT
-,TRBV9,-,TRBJ2-5,CASSVGIGAETQYF,TGTGCCAGCAGCGTAGGAATAGGGGCAGAGACCCAGTACTTC
TRBD1,TRBV4-3,-,TRBJ2-2,CASSQQTGGFTGELFF,TGCGCCAGCAGCCAGCAGACAGGGGGGTTCACCGGGGAGCTGTTTTTT
-,TRBV10-2,few,TRBJ2-1,CASLHPDSVYNEQFF,TGCGCCAGCCTGCATCCGGACAGCGTCTACAATGAGCAGTTCTTC
-,TRBV4-3,-,TRBJ1-2,CASSQDPGSRYSFGYGYTF,TGCGCCAGCAGCCAAGACCCGGGGAGTCGGTATTCTTTTGGCTATGGCTACACCTTC
TRBD1,TRBV5-4,-,TRBJ1-2,CASSKTGAYDYGYTF,TGTGCCAGCAGCAAGACAGGGGCATATGACTATGGCTACACCTTC
-,TRBV6-2/TRBV6-3,-,TRBJ2-2,CASSYPMSGELFF,TGTGCCAGCAGTTACCCAATGTCCGGGGAGCTGTTTTTT
-,TRBV6-2/TRBV6-3,few,TRBJ2-4,CASSPLTLAKNIQYF,TGTGCCAGCAGTCCACTAACCTTAGCCAAAAACATTCAGTACTTC